This note documents a single T cell receptor beta chain sequence. The antigen remains unidentified. The data originate from a study of T cell repertoires in cytomegalovirus infection. At the level of the study: Both recently identified HLA-C-restricted and well-studied HLA-B-restricted CMV epitopes were used in the study. Public signatures in TCR beta pointed to CMV infection and matching HLA type.

CDR3 length: 18 amino acids. Germline assignment: CDR1 MNHEY and CDR2 SVGAGI. Between the trimmed V and J ends, which lost 2 bases and 3 bases, there was a span of 19 bases. TCRdb passed the reads through MiXCR, listing each CDR3 protein once. The sample lists some 700,000 distinct CDR3 sequences; around 31% were seen once. Findings and limits, study-wide: Pooled public TCR beta family frequency picked out CMV carriers with the relevant HLA. HLA-C-restricted TCR beta clonotypes specific for CMV led the ex vivo response.

This chain links TRBV6-5 with TRBJ2-2, with D possibly being TRBD2 (7 bases). This clonotype originated in a human donor in good health (CMV status not recorded). Some clones in this sample may be carry-over from other donors' samples. This sample comprised cultured PBMCs, obtained from culture after CMV antigen stimulation. The DNA of the CDR3 is TGTGCCAGCAGTTACGAGGGGGTCTCGGGGGGACACACCGGGGAGCTGTTTTTT. Amino acids: CASSYEGVSGGHTGELFF.